A single sample is the source of the 5 T cell receptor beta chains below, sequenced in a study of T cells in Graves' hyperthyroidism and ophthalmopathy. Amplification targeted TCR beta CDR3 regions from RNA transcripts. TCR CDR3 underwent first-round RT-PCR with the HTBI primer set. TCRdb processed the multiplex PCR reads anew with MiXCR; each CDR3 protein has one entry. In the table there are about 320,000 distinct CDR3 sequences, about 15% of which are singletons. Sequences were obtained from blood. The receptors originated from a young man with Graves' hyperthyroidism.

J is TRBJ1-1 and V is TRBV28, with 7 positions matching TRBD1. This CDR3 spans 14 amino acids. V lost 3 bases to trimming and J lost 8 bases; unmatched junction nucleotides: 9. CDR1 is MDHEN and CDR2 is SYDVKM in the germline V gene. CDR3 region: CASSFGGTATEAFF. CDR3 coding DNA: TGTGCCAGCAGTTTTGGCGGGACAGCTACAGAAGCTTTCTTT.

V is TRBV24-1 and J is TRBJ2-6; D could derive from TRBD1 or TRBD2 (5 bases each). This CDR3 has 18 amino acids. V was clipped by 7 bases and J by 0 bases, with 18 bases between them. The germline gives CDR1 KGHDR, CDR2 SFDVKD. The CDR3 DNA sequence: TGTGCCACCAGCCCTAGGGACGACGGACTCTCTGGGGCCAACGTCCTGACTTTC. Translated: CATSPRDDGLSGANVLTF.

The chain joins TRBV7-3 to TRBJ2-1; 9 positions agree with TRBD2. V shed 6 bases, J shed 8 bases, and the junction held 14 bases outside the gene matches. The CDR3 has 16 residues. The V gene's germline CDR1 is SGHTA and CDR2 FQGTGA. The CDR3 region has the DNA TGTGCCAGCAGGGAGGGTAGCGGGAGTGCCACAGATGAGCAGTTCTTC. Translation gives CASREGSGSATDEQFF. The full variable domain, its missing parts supplied by reference TRBV7-3 and TRBJ2-1, is GAGVSQTPSNKVTEKGKYVELRCDPISGHTALYWYRQSLGQGPEFLIYFQGTGAADDSGLPNDRFFAVRPEGSVSTLKIQRTERGDSAVYLCASREGSGSATDEQFFGPGTRLTVL.

A few counts support this clonotype. The V gene is TRBV13, the J gene TRBJ2-3; TRBD2 matches at 7 bases. Germline CDR1 reads PRHDT; CDR2 reads FYEKMQ (reference sequence). The CDR3 is 16 residues long. Germline trimming cut 5 bases from V and 1 base from J; bases unmatched to any gene: 9. The chain's CDR3 is CASSPVGDYRTDTQYF. The CDR3 DNA reads TGTGCCAGCAGCCCCGTCGGGGACTATCGCACAGATACGCAGTATTTT.

This clonotype has at least ten counts. The genes are TRBV7-8 and TRBJ2-3; 8 positions agree with TRBD2. This CDR3 has 18 residues. CDR1 and CDR2 from the germline V gene are SGHVS and FQNEAQ. V lost 2 bases, J lost 1 base, and 11 bases stayed unmatched. The CDR3 nucleotides read TGTGCCAGCAGCTTACCCTCGGCGGGGCGGGAGGGCACAGATACGCAGTATTTT. It specifies CASSLPSAGREGTDTQYF.